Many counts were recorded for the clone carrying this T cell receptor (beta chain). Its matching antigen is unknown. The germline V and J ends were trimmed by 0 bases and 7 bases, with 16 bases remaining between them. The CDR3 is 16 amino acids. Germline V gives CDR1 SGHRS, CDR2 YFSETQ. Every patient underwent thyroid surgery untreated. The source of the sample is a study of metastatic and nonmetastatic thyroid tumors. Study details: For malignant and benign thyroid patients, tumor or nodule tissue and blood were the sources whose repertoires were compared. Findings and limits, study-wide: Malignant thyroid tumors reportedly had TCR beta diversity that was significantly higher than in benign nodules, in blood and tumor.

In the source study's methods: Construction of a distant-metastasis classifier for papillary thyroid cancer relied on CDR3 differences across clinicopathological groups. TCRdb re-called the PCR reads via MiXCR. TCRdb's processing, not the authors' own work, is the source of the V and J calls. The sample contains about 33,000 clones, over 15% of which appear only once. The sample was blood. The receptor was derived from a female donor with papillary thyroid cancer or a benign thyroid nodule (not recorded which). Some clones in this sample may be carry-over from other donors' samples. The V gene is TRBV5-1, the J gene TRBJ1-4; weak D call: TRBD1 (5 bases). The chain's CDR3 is CASSLDSARVGEKLFF. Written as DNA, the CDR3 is TGCGCCAGCAGCTTGGACTCTGCCAGGGTGGGTGAAAAACTGTTTTTT.